This TCR beta chain originates from a study of T cell repertoires in cytomegalovirus infection. Study overall: Selected CMV epitopes included recently identified HLA-C-restricted ones as well as well-studied HLA-B-restricted ones. CMV infection plus the matching HLA type was flagged by public TCR beta signatures.

Study results and caveats: People with CMV and the relevant HLA were identified by cumulative public TCR beta family frequency. CMV-specific HLA-C-restricted TCR beta clonotypes dominated the ex vivo response.

This clonotype was recorded a few times. Its antigen is not identified. There are 17 residues in the CDR3. Germline CDR1 and CDR2: MNHNY and SVGAGI (reference sequence). V shed 4 bases and J 0 bases; nucleotides not matched to a gene: 8. TCRdb reprocessed the reads with MiXCR, giving one entry per CDR3 protein. Of about 700,000 distinct CDR3 sequences in the sample, around 35% were seen once. This chain links TRBV6-6 with TRBJ2-7; 11 bases line up with TRBD2. The material was cultured PBMCs, obtained from culture after CMV antigen stimulation. The receptor comes from a human donor in good health (CMV status not recorded). Some clones in this sample may be carry-over from other donors' samples. The CDR3 spells CASSSPQTSGVSYEQYF. For the CDR3, the DNA is TGTGCCAGCAGTTCCCCACAGACTAGCGGGGTCTCCTACGAGCAGTACTTC.